The 31 T cell receptor beta chains below were found in one sample sequenced in a study of tumor-infiltrating lymphocytes in primary liver carcinoma. Starting material of 450 to 550 ng total RNA yielded TCR beta cDNA via a constant-region primer. ARM-PCR was slightly modified, and three nested multiplex PCR rounds with it gave rise to the TCR beta libraries. With TRBV1-TRBV30 forward primers and a C-beta reverse primer, the first two PCR rounds were run for nine to eleven cycles each. MiXCR, applied by TCRdb to the multiplex PCR reads, yields one record per CDR3 protein. The repertoire has fewer than 75,000 distinct CDR3 sequences, over 60% of them found once; the top ten carry roughly two fifths. It was from approximately 22-30 mg of unsorted bulk tissue that RNA and DNA were co-extracted. The sequencing input was liver tumor tissue from sampling region 4. Subset here: tumor region T4, right-lateral pole. All receptors derive from a man aged 35-49 years with primary liver carcinoma and hepatitis B virus infection.

This clonotype was observed a few times. Sequence at one end of the junction differs from germline and may be a read error. The rearrangement uses TRBV29-1 and TRBJ2-2, with D possibly being TRBD1 or TRBD2 (5 bases each). Germline CDR1 SQVTM, CDR2 ANQGSEA. This CDR3 has 14 residues. The CDR3 loop is CSVDAGTNIGELFF. CDR3 nucleotide sequence: TGCAGCGTTGACGCAGGGACGAACATCGGGGAGCTGTTTTTT.

This clonotype was seen many times. In DNA, the CDR3 is TGTGCCAGCAGTTGGGGGGCAGGGGGTTCCCAGTACTTC. It codes for CASSWGAGGSQYF. The chain employs TRBV6-5 and TRBJ2-5; possibly TRBD1 for D (7 bases). This CDR3 has 13 residues. V was shortened by 4 bases and J by 9 bases, with 15 bases between the two germline ends. Germline V gives CDR1 MNHEY, CDR2 SVGAGI.

The gene calls are TRBV7-9 and TRBJ2-5, with 9 bases matching TRBD1. CDR1 and CDR2 (germline): SEHNR, FQNEAQ (reference sequence). Trimming at V came to 5 bases and at J to 5 bases, leaving 6 bases not matched to a gene. CDR3 length equals 14 residues. The CDR3 is CASSPTGGRETQYF. DNA of the CDR3: TGTGCCAGCAGCCCAACAGGGGGCCGGGAGACCCAGTACTTC.

Of note for this clonotype: One junction end does not reproduce the germline sequence, and a read error may be involved. The chain has TRBV5-6 and TRBJ2-2, with a weak D call TRBD2 (5 bases). CDR3 length: 12 residues. CDR1 is SGHDT and CDR2 is YYEEEE in the germline V gene. The CDR3 is CASSLEPGELFF. CDR3 in DNA: TGTGCCAGCAGCCTCGAACCCGGGGAGTTGTTTTTT.

Concerning this clonotype: The CDR3 does not close with the conserved phenylalanine or tryptophan, likely indicating a read error. The DNA is left out, because the CDR3 cannot be placed on it with certainty; the CDR3 is given as TCRdb lists it. The chain combines TRBV12-3 or TRBV12-4 with TRBJ2-7; the D call of TRBD1 is as the table states it, not checked on the DNA. Counting both end residues, the CDR3 totals 13 amino acids. CDR3 loop: CASSLGTGDEEYY.

In the case of this clonotype: An end of the junction differs from the germline gene, which may be a read error. The V and J genes are TRBV6-5 and TRBJ2-1, with TRBD2 as a possible D gene (6 bases). Germline values: CDR1 MNHEY, CDR2 SVGAGI. The CDR3 length is 14 residues. The CDR3 nucleotides are TGTGTCAGCAGCCGATCGAGACTAGTTGGTGAGCAGTTCTTC. Translating it yields CVSSRSRLVGEQFF.

With respect to this clonotype: The junction and the germline gene differ at one end; a read error may be behind it. The gene calls are TRBV9 and TRBJ2-5, with a possible D match to TRBD2 (5 bases). There are 14 residues in the CDR3. The germline CDR1 and CDR2 sequences are SGDLS and YYNGEE. This chain's CDR3 is CVSSVGLEGETQYF. The DNA of the CDR3 is TGTGTCAGCAGCGTAGGCCTCGAGGGAGAGACCCAGTACTTC.

In its sample, this clonotype was seen many times. The chain joins TRBV11-2 to TRBJ2-5; no clear D gene. Germline-derived CDR1 and CDR2 are SGHAT and FQNNGV. The CDR3 loop spans 15 amino acids. Deletions cut 5 bases from V and 4 bases from J, with 17 bases between. The CDR3 DNA reads as TGTGCCAGCAGCCCCGTCGGGCTAGTCCCAGAGACCCAGTACTTC. Protein: CASSPVGLVPETQYF.

This clonotype was recorded only once. The rearrangement joins TRBV6-2 or TRBV6-3 to TRBJ1-1; the D gene is possibly TRBD1 (5 bases). Germline V gives CDR1 MNHEY, CDR2 SVGEGT. The CDR3 is 16 residues long. V was shortened by 6 bases and J by 1 base, with 18 bases between the two germline ends. CDR3 bases: TGTGCCAGCAGCCTCAACCTACAGGCGGAGAACACTGAAGCTTTCTTT. Translating it yields CASSLNLQAENTEAFF.

This clonotype was picked up many times. This chain uses TRBV7-9 with TRBJ2-4, with D perhaps TRBD1 or TRBD2 (5 bases each). V dropped 4 bases and J dropped 0 bases, with 10 bases sitting between them. CDR1 and CDR2 (germline): SEHNR, FQNEAQ (reference sequence). This CDR3 has 15 residues. DNA of the CDR3: TGTGCCAGCAGCTCCGAGGGGTTAGCCAAAAACATTCAGTACTTC. Its translation: CASSSEGLAKNIQYF.

The chain combines TRBV2 with TRBJ2-2; D is ambiguous. The CDR3 has 14 residues. From germline, CDR1 is SNHLY and CDR2 FYNNEI. Trimming cost V 6 bases and J 1 base, with 9 bases left between them. This chain's CDR3 is CASSRSGNTGELFF. For the CDR3, the DNA is TGTGCCAGCAGCCGATCGGGGAACACCGGGGAGCTGTTTTTT.

This clonotype was picked up one time. A much larger clone is a single base away; this may be a read error. This rearrangement joins TRBV6-9 to TRBJ1-4, with D unresolved. This CDR3 is 13 amino acids long. CDR1 MNHGY and CDR2 SVAAGI come from the germline V gene. Trimming shortened V by 6 bases and J by 8 bases, and 13 bases separated the two germline ends. The CDR3 here is CASRGKRFEKLFF. Here the CDR3 DNA reads TGTGCCAGCAGGGGAAAGCGATTCGAAAAACTGTTTTTT.

A note on this clonotype: A read error may account for a junction end that differs from germline. The J gene is TRBJ2-5, the V gene TRBV11-1; TRBD1 agrees at 10 bases. CDR3 size: 16 residues. From germline, CDR1 is SGHAT and CDR2 FQDESV (reference sequence). The chain's CDR3 is CTSTQGQGVIQETQYF. DNA of the CDR3: TGTACCAGCACCCAAGGACAGGGGGTAATTCAAGAGACCCAGTACTTC.

Concerning this clonotype: Without the conserved terminal phenylalanine or tryptophan, this CDR3 likely stems from a read error. V and J are TRBV5-5 and TRBJ1-1; the D is unclear. The CDR3 runs 14 residues. CDR1 and CDR2 (germline): SGHKS, YYEKEE (reference sequence). The CDR3 protein is CANSLDLWNTEAFV. CDR3 nucleotides: TGTGCCAACAGCTTAGATCTATGGAACACTGAAGCTTTCGTT.

The gene calls are TRBV6-6 and TRBJ2-3, with D unclear. CDR3 length: 15 amino acids. V shed 10 bases and J shed 0 bases, with 17 bases lying between them. Germline assignment: CDR1 MNHNY and CDR2 SVGAGI (reference sequence). In DNA form, the CDR3 reads TGTGCCATCGCGCGGAGCCTGGCTAGCACAGATACGCAGTATTTT. Translating it yields CAIARSLASTDTQYF.

A word on this clonotype: An end of the junction does not agree with germline; a read error may underlie this. The genes are TRBV29-1 and TRBJ2-3; D remains unclear. The CDR3 is made up of 14 amino acids. Germline V gene data show CDR1 as SQVTM and CDR2 as ANQGSEA. CDR3 sequence (DNA): TGCAGCATTGATGCCCGAGGTCGCACAGATATGAAGTATTTT. Protein: CSIDARGRTDMKYF.

This clonotype came up many times. The V call is TRBV24-1, the J call TRBJ2-5, with D perhaps TRBD2 (5 bases). V lost 0 bases and J lost 1, with 5 bases in between. The germline V gene encodes CDR1 KGHDR and CDR2 SFDVKD. This CDR3 is built from 14 residues. Written as DNA, the CDR3 is TGTGCCACCAGTGATTTGACTAGCCAAGAGACCCAGTACTTC. Its protein product is CATSDLTSQETQYF.

With regard to this clonotype: No conserved phenylalanine or tryptophan ends this CDR3, so it is likely a read error. This sequence joins TRBV29-1 and TRBJ2-1, with D tentatively TRBD1 (5 bases). This CDR3 spans 10 amino acids. The V gene lost 5 bases and the J gene lost 13 bases, with 12 bases spanning the gap. CDR1 and CDR2 (germline): SQVTM, ANQGSEA. CDR3 sequence reads: CSVLDSEQFI. The CDR3 nucleotides read TGCAGCGTTCTTGACAGCGAACAGTTCATC.

Concerning this clonotype itself: This could be a read error, since a much larger clone is one nucleotide away. This sequence joins TRBV9 and TRBJ2-3; the D gene is possibly TRBD2 (5 bases). The V and J ends lost 6 bases and 0 bases respectively, with 11 bases between them. CDR1 SGDLS and CDR2 YYNGEE come from the germline V gene. The CDR3 sequence is 14 residues long. DNA of the CDR3: TGTGCCAGCACCCAGCGGAATAGCACAGATACGCAGTATTTT. Its translation is CASTQRNSTDTQYF.

The chain links TRBV11-2 to TRBJ2-2, with TRBD1 matching over 7 bases. This CDR3 comprises 16 residues. Germline CDR1 and CDR2: SGHAT and FQNNGV. The CDR3 loop is CVSEGVRTGNAGELFF. The CDR3 DNA reads TGTGTCAGTGAGGGGGTTAGGACAGGCAACGCCGGGGAGCTGTTTTTT.

This clonotype has a handful of counts. The chain is built from TRBV5-1 and TRBJ2-7; D not resolved. CDR1 SGHRS and CDR2 YFSETQ come from the germline V gene. This CDR3 has 16 residues. V was cut by 4 bases and J by 3 bases, with 20 bases left in between. This CDR3 reads CASSLGSTGGVYEQYF. The CDR3 DNA reads TGCGCCAGCAGCCTGGGGTCGACTGGCGGAGTCTACGAGCAGTACTTC.

Worth noting for this clonotype: A much larger clone lies one base from this, so it may be a read error. The genes are TRBV6-5 and TRBJ2-1; D is ambiguous. Germline-derived CDR1 and CDR2 are MNHEY and SVGAGI. This CDR3 contains 13 residues. The V and J ends lost 2 bases and 9 bases respectively, with 11 bases between them. CDR3 DNA: TGTGCCAGCAGTTACGCCGTATTAAGTGAGCAGTTCTTC. This codes for CASSYAVLSEQFF.

This clonotype was detected only once. This may arise from a read error, as a much more abundant clone is one base away. The J gene is TRBJ2-3, the V gene TRBV5-1, with 10 bases fitting TRBD2. Germline values: CDR1 SGHRS, CDR2 YFSETQ. This CDR3 has 15 residues. The CDR3 DNA follows: TGCGCCAGCAGCCAGAGGACTAGCGGCACATATACGCAGTATTTT. This translates into CASSQRTSGTYTQYF.

Turning to this clonotype: The CDR3 ends on some other residue instead of the conserved phenylalanine or tryptophan, so this is likely a read error. The rearrangement uses TRBV5-6 and TRBJ1-1; D ambiguous. The germline V and J ends were trimmed by 3 bases and 6 bases, with 12 bases remaining between them. Per germline, CDR1 SGHDT and CDR2 YYEEEE. CDR3 length: 13 amino acids. The CDR3: CASSSSGRPEAFY. CDR3 in DNA: TGTGCCAGCAGCTCTTCGGGTCGACCTGAAGCTTTCTAT.

This clonotype was counted a few times. With a much larger clone just one base away, this may be a read error. This chain uses TRBV5-1 with TRBJ2-1, with D possibly TRBD1 on 6 matching bases. CDR3 size: 13 residues. Germline V gene lookup returns CDR1 SGHRS and CDR2 YFSETQ. The CDR3 coding sequence is TGCGCCAGCAGCTTAGGTGGGGACAATGAGCTGTTCTTC. It yields the protein CASSLGGDNELFF.

The chain couples TRBV5-1 to TRBJ2-7; 8 nucleotides match TRBD2. V gave up 6 bases and J gave up 4 bases; unmatched junction bases: 12. Germline values: CDR1 SGHRS, CDR2 YFSETQ. This CDR3 has 15 residues. For the CDR3, the DNA is TGCGCCAGCACCACGACTAGCGAGAGTTCATACGAGCAGTACTTC. This sequence encodes CASTTTSESSYEQYF.

In the case of this clonotype: The conserved phenylalanine or tryptophan is not found at the CDR3 terminus, so this likely reflects a read error. The DNA is omitted, as the CDR3 cannot be located on it reliably, and the CDR3 follows TCRdb's listing. The chain links TRBV6-5 to TRBJ2-7; the table's D call, TRBD2, has no DNA check behind it. From germline, CDR1 is MNHEY and CDR2 SVGAGI. The CDR3 is made up of 15 amino acids, end residues included. The CDR3 loop is CASSPSPTSGYEQHL.

Notes on this clonotype: One junction end does not reproduce the germline sequence, and a read error may be involved. The chain uses TRBV11-1 and TRBJ2-5; TRBD2 matches at 9 bases. Germline V gene sequence: CDR1 SGHAT, CDR2 FQDESV (reference sequence). CDR3 size: 16 residues. In nucleotides, the CDR3 is TGCGCCAGCAGTTTGACCCCACCTAGCGGGAATGAGACCCACTACTTC. Translating gives CASSLTPPSGNETHYF.

A remark on this clonotype: Lacking the conserved final phenylalanine or tryptophan, this CDR3 likely reflects a read error. This chain uses TRBV30 with TRBJ2-4, with D unclear. V was cut by 0 bases and J by 1 base, with 7 bases left in between. The CDR3 loop spans 14 amino acids. Germline V gene sequence: CDR1 GTSNPN, CDR2 SVGIG (reference sequence). The CDR3 loop reads CAWSVALAKNIQYL. For the CDR3, the DNA is TGTGCCTGGAGTGTTGCCCTTGCCAAAAACATTCAGTACTTA.

V usage is TRBV5-4 and J usage is TRBJ2-7, with D possibly TRBD2 on 5 matching bases. CDR3 length equals 15 residues. Trimming took 6 bases from V and 5 from J, leaving 21 bases between them. Per the germline V gene, CDR1 is SGHNT and CDR2 is YYREEE (reference sequence). CDR3 bases: TGTGCCAGCAACCCAACCGGGATAGGGATCAACGAGCAGTACTTC. Its protein product is CASNPTGIGINEQYF.

As concerns this clonotype: Its ends do not fully match the called genes, so a read error is possible. This rearrangement joins TRBV5-6 to TRBJ2-3; 13 bases map to TRBD2. CDR3 length: 18 amino acids. CDR1 and CDR2 from the germline V gene are SGHDT and YYEEEE. The CDR3 sequence: CASSLVRLAGGRTATQYF. In nucleotides, the CDR3 is TGTGCCAGTAGCTTGGTCCGACTAGCGGGAGGCCGCACAGCCACGCAGTATTTT.